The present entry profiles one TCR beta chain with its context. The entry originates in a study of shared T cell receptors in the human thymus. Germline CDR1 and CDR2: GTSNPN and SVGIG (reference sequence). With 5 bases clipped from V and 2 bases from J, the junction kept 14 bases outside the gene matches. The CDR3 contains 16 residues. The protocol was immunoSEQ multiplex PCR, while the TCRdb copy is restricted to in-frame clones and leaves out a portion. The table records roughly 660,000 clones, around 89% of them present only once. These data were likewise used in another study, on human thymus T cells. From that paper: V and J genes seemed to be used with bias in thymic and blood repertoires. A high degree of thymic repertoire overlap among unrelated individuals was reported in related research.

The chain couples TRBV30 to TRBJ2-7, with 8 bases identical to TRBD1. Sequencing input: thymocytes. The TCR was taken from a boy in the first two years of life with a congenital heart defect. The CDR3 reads CAWDRGIGLGAYEQYF. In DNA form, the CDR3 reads TGTGCCTGGGACAGGGGTATTGGACTGGGGGCCTACGAGCAGTACTTC.